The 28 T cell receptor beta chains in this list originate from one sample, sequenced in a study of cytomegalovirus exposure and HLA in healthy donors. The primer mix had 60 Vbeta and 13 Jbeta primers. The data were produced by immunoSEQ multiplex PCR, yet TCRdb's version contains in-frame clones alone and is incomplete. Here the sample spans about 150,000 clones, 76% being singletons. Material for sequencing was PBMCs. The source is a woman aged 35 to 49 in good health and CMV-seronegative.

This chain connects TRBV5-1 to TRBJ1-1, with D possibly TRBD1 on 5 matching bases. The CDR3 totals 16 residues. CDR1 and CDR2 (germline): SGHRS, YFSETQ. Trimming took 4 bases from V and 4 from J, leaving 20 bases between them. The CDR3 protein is CASSAAAAGHPTEAFF. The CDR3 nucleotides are TGCGCCAGCAGCGCAGCCGCGGCAGGACACCCCACTGAAGCTTTCTTT.

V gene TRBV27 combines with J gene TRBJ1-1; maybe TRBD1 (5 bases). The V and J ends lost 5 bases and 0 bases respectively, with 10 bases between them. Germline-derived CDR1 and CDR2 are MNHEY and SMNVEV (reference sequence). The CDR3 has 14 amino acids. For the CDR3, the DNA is TGTGCCAGCAGTCGGGCGGGGCTGAACACTGAAGCTTTCTTT. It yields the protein CASSRAGLNTEAFF.

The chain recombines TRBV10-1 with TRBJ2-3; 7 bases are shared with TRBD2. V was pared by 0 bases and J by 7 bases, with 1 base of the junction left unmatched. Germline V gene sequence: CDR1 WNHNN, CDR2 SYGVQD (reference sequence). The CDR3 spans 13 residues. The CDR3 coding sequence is TGCGCCAGCAGTGAGTCGGGAGGGAATACGCAGTATTTT. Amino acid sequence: CASSESGGNTQYF.

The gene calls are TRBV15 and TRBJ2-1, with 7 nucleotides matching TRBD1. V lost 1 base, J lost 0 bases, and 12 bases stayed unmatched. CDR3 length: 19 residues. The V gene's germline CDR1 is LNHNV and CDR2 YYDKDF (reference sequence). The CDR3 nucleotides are TGTGCCACCAGCAGAGTGGGGGAAAGGGGACAGAGCTCCTACAATGAGCAGTTCTTC. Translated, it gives CATSRVGERGQSSYNEQFF.

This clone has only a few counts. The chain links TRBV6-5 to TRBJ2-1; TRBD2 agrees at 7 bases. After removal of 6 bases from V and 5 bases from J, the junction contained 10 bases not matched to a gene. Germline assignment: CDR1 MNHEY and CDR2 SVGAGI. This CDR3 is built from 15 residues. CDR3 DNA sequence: TGTGCCAGCAGCCTTACCTGGGGAGGGAACAATGAGCAGTTCTTC. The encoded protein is CASSLTWGGNNEQFF.

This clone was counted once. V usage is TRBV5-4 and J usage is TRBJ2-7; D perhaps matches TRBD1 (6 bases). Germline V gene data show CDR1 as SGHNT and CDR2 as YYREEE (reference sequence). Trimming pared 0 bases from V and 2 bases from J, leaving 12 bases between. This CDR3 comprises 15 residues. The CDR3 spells CASSLGQAAAYEQYF. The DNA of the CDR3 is TGTGCCAGCAGCTTGGGACAGGCGGCTGCCTACGAGCAGTACTTC.

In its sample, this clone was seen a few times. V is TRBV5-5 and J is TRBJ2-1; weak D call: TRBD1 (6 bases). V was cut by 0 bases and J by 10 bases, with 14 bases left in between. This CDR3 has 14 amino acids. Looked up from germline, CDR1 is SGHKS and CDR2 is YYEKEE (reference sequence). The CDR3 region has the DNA TGTGCCAGCAGCTTGGGCACAGGGTCAGGGGAGCAGTTCTTC. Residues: CASSLGTGSGEQFF.

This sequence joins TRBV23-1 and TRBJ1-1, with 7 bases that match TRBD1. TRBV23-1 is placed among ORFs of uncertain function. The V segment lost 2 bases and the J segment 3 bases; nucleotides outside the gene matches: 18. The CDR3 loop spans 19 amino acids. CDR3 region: CASSQPQLPGGTADTEAFF. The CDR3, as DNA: TGCGCCAGCAGTCAACCCCAACTTCCAGGAGGGACAGCAGACACTGAAGCTTTCTTT.

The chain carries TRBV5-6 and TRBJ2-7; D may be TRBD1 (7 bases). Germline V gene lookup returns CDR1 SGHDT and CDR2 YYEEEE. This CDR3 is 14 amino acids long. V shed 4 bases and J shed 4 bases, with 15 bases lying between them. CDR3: CASSPRPGGYEQYF. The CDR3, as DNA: TGTGCCAGCAGCCCAAGGCCAGGGGGGTACGAGCAGTACTTC. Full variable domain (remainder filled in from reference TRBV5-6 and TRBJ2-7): DAGVTQSPTHLIKTRGQQVTLRCSPKSGHDTVSWYQQALGQGPQFIFQYYEEEERQRGNFPDRFSGHQFPNYSSELNVNALLLGDSALYLCASSPRPGGYEQYFGPGTRLTVT.

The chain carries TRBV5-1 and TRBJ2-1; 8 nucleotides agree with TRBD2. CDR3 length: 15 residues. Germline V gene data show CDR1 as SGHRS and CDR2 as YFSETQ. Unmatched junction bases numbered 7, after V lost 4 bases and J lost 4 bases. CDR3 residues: CASSPHGGAYNEQFF. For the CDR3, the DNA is TGCGCCAGCAGCCCTCACGGGGGGGCTTACAATGAGCAGTTCTTC.

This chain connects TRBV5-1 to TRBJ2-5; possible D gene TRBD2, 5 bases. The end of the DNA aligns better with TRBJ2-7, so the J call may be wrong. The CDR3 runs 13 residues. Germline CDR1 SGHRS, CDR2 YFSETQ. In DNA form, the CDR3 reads TGCGCCAGCTACGGGTCAGACTACTACGAGCAGTACTTC. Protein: CASYGSDYYEQYF.

The CDR3: CSVRQGTNEKLFF. CDR3 DNA: TGCAGCGTTCGACAGGGCACTAATGAAAAACTGTTTTTT. The V gene is TRBV29-1, the J gene TRBJ1-4, with 7 bases fitting TRBD1. Germline CDR1 reads SQVTM; CDR2 reads ANQGSEA. The V and J ends lost 5 bases and 2 bases, in that order; junction bases with no gene match: 2. The CDR3 extends over 13 amino acids. Supplemented by reference TRBV29-1 and TRBJ1-4, the full variable domain reads SAVISQKPSRDICQRGTSLTIQCQVDSQVTMMFWYRQQPGQSLTLIATANQGSEATYESGFVIDKFPISRPNLTFSTLTVSNMSPEDSSIYLCSVRQGTNEKLFFGSGTQLSVL.

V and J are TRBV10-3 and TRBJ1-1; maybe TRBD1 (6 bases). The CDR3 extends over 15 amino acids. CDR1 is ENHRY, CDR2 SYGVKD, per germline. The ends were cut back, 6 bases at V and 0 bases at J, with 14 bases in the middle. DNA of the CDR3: TGTGCCATCAGGGCCCGGGACATCATGAACACTGAAGCTTTCTTT. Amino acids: CAIRARDIMNTEAFF.

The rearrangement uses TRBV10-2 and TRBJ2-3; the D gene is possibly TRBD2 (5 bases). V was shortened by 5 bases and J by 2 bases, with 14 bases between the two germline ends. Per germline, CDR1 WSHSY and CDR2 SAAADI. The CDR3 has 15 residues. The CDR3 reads CASSPSWENTDTQYF. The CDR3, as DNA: TGCGCCAGCAGTCCCTCATGGGAGAACACAGATACGCAGTATTTT.

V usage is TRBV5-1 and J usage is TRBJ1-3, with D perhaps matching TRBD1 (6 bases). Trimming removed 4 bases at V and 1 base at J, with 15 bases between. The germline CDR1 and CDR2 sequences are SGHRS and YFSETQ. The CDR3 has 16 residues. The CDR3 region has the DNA TGCGCCAGCAGCGTCGGGACATCTGCTTCTGGAAACACCATATATTTT. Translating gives CASSVGTSASGNTIYF.

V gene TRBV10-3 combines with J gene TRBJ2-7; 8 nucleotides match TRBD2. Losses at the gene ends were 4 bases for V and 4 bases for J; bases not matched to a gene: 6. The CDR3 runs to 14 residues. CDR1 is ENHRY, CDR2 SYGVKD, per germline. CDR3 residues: CAISVSGGRYEQYF. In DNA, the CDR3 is TGTGCCATCAGTGTGAGCGGGGGACGTTACGAGCAGTACTTC.

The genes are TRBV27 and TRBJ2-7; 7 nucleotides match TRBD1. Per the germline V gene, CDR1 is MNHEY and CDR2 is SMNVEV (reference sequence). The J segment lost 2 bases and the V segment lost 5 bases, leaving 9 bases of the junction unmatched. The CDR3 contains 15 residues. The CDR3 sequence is CASSNLPGQPYEQYF. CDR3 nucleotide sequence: TGTGCCAGCAGTAACCTTCCGGGACAGCCCTACGAGCAGTACTTC.

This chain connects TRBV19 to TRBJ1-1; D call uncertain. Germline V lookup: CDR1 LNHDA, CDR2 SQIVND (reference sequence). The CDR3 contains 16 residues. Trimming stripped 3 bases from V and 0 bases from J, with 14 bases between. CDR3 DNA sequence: TGTGCCAGTAGTATTGGGCAACTCAGACTGAACACTGAAGCTTTCTTT. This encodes CASSIGQLRLNTEAFF.

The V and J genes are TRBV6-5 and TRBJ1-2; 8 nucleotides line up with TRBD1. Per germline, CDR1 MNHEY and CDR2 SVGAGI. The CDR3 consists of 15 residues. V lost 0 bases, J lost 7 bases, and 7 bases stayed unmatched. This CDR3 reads CASSYSGQGASGYTF. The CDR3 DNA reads TGTGCCAGCAGTTACTCGGGGCAGGGGGCGTCTGGCTACACCTTC.

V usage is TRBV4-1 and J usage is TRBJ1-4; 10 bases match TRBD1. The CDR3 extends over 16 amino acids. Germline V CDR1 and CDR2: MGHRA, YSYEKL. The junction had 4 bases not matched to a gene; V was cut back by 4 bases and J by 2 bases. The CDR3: CASSPRDRGTNEKLFF. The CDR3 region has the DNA TGCGCCAGCAGCCCACGGGACAGGGGTACTAATGAAAAACTGTTTTTT.

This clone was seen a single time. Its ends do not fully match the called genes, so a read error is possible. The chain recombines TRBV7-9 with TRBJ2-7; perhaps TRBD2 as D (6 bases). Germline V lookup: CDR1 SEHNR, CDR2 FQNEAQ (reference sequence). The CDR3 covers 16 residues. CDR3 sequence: CSSSPSGGTRSYEQYF. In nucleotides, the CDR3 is TGTTCCAGCAGCCCGAGCGGCGGGACGCGCTCCTACGAGCAGTACTTC. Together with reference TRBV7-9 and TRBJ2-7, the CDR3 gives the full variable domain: DTGVSQNPRHKITKRGQNVTFRCDPISEHNRLYWYRQTLGQGPEFLTYFQNEAQLEKSRLLSDRFSAERPKGSFSTLEIQRTEQGDSAMYLCSSSPSGGTRSYEQYFGPGTRLTVT.

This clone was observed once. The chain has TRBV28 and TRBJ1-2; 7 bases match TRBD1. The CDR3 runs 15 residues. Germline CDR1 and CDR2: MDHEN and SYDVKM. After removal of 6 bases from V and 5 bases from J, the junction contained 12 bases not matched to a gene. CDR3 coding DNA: TGTGCCAGCAGATCGCAGGGGGATGGGTATTATGGCTACACCTTC. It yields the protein CASRSQGDGYYGYTF.

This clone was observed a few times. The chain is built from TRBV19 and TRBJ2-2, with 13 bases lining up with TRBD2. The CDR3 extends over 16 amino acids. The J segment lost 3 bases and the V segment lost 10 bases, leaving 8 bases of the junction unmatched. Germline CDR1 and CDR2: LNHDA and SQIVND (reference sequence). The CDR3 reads CATGTSGVWDTGELFF. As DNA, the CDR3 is TGTGCCACCGGGACTAGCGGGGTGTGGGACACCGGGGAGCTGTTTTTT.

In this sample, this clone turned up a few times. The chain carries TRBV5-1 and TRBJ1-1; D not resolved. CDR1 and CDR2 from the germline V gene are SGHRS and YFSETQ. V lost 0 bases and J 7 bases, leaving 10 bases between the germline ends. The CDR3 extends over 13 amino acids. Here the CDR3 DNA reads TGCGCCAGCAGCTTGGTCGGCGCAGGTGAAGCTTTCTTT. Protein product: CASSLVGAGEAFF.

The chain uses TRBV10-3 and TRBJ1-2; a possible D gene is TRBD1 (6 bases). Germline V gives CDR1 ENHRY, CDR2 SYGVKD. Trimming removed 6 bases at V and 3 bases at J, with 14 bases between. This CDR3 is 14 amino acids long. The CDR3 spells CAIRATGSDYGYTF. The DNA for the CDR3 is TGTGCCATCAGGGCCACAGGGTCCGACTATGGCTACACCTTC.

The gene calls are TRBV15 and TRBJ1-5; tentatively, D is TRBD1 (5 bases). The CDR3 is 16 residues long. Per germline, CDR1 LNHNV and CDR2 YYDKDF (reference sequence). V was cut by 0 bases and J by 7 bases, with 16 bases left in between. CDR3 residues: CATSREAGGDGQPQHF. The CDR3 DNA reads TGTGCCACCAGCAGAGAAGCTGGGGGGGATGGGCAGCCCCAGCATTTT.

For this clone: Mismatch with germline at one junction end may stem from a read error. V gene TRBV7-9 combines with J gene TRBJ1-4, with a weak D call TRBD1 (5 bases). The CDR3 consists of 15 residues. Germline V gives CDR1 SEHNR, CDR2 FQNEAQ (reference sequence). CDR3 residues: CSSSLGVRDNEKLFF. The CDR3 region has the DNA TGTTCCAGCAGCTTAGGGGTCAGGGATAATGAAAAACTGTTTTTT.

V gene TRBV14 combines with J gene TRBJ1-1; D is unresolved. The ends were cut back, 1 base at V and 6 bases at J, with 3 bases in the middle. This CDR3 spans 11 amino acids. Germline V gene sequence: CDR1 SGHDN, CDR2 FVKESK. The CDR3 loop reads CASSQASEAFF. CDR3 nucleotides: TGTGCCAGCAGCCAAGCCTCTGAAGCTTTCTTT.